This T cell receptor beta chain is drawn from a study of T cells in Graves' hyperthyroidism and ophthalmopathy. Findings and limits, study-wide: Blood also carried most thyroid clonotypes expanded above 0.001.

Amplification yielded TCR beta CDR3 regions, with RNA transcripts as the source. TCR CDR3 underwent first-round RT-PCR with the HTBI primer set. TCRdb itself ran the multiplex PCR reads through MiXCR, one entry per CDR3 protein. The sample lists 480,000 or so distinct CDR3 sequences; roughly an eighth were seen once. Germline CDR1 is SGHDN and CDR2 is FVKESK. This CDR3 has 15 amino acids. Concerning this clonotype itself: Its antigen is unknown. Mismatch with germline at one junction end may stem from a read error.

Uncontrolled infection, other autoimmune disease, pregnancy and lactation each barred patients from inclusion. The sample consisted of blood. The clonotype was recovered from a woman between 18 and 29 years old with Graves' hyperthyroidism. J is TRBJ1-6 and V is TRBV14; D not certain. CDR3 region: CASSQEISYNSPLRF. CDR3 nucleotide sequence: TGTGCCAGCAGCCAAGAAATCTCCTATAATTCACCCCTCCGCTTT.